This paragraph reports one T cell receptor beta chain. No antigen is known for it. Other DNA sequences from this sample encode an identical CDR3 as well. The assay was immunoSEQ multiplex PCR, and TCRdb's table has in-frame clones only and misses some. The top ten clones hold 25% to 30% of a sample with 10,000 to 13,000 clones, roughly 86% of them seen once. A marrow graft followed busulfan-fludarabine conditioning, with cyclophosphamide on days +3 and +4. V lost 5 bases and J lost 0; bases outside the gene matches: 11. The CDR3 loop spans 20 amino acids. Germline V gives CDR1 MNHEY, CDR2 SMNVEV (reference sequence). The sample comes from a study of T cells after posttransplantation cyclophosphamide. Study observations and caveats: TRB clonality was highly associated with recipient CMV seropositivity and reactivation. Later post-transplant blood repertoires were often dominated by donor CD8+ memory clones. Tissue-infiltrating T cells from skin or gut overlapped little with blood T cells.

The TCR comes from a male patient between 25 and 39 years old who received an allogeneic stem cell transplant from a related donor, was CMV-positive, and had acute GVHD only. Part of the T cell pool may stem from the graft donor. V usage is TRBV27 and J usage is TRBJ1-6, with TRBD1 matching 12 bases. This sample comprised CD4+ T cells sorted from PBMCs, obtained after allogeneic stem cell transplant with posttransplant cyclophosphamide. The CDR3 region is CASSPGTGGGIGSYNSPLHF. CDR3 nucleotides: TGTGCCAGCAGTCCGGGGACAGGGGGCGGTATAGGCTCCTATAATTCACCCCTCCACTTT.